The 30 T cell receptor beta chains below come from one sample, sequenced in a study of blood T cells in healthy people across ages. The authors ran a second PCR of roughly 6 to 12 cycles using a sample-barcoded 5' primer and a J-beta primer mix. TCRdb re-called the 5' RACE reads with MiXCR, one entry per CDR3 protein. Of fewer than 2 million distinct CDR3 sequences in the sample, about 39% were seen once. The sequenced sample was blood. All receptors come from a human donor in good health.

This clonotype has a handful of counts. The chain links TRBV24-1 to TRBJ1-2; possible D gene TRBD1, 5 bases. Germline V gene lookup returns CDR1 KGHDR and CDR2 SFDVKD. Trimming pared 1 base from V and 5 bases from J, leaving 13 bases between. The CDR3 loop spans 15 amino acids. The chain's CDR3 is CATSDFRLGGYGYTF. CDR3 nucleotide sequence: TGTGCCACCAGTGATTTTCGACTGGGGGGTTATGGCTACACCTTC.

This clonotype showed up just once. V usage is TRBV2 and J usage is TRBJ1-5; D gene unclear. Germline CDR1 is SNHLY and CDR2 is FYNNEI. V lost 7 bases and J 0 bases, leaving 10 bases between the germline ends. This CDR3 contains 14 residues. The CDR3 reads CASNVLASNQPQHF. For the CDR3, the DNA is TGTGCCAGCAATGTTTTAGCTAGCAATCAGCCCCAGCATTTT.

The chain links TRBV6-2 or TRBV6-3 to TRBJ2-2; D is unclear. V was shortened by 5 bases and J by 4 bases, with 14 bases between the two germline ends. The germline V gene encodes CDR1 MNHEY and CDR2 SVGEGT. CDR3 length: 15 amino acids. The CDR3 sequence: CASSITLLGTGELFF. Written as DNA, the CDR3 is TGTGCCAGCAGTATTACCCTCCTGGGCACCGGGGAGCTGTTTTTT.

The CDR3 reads CSCNRGQGTEAFF. DNA for the CDR3: TGCAGCTGCAATAGGGGGCAAGGCACTGAAGCTTTCTTT. The V and J genes are TRBV29-1 and TRBJ1-1, with TRBD1 matching over 7 bases. The CDR3 is 13 amino acids. Trimming at V came to 8 bases and at J to 4 bases, leaving 10 bases not matched to a gene. CDR1 and CDR2 from the germline V gene are SQVTM and ANQGSEA.

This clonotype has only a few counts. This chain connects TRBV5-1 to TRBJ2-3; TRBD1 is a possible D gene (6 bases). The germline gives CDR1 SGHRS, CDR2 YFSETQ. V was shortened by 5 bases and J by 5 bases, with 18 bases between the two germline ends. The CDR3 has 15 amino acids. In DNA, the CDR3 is TGCGCCAGCAGGATACAGGGTAATTCGGGAGATACGCAGTATTTT. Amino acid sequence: CASRIQGNSGDTQYF.

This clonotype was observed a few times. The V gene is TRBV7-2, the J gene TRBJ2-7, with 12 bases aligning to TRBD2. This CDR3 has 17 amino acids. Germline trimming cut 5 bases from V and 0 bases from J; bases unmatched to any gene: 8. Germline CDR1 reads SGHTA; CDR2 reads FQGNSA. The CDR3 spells CASSPKRTSGDSYEQYF. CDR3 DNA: TGTGCCAGCAGCCCCAAGAGGACTAGCGGGGACTCCTACGAGCAGTACTTC.

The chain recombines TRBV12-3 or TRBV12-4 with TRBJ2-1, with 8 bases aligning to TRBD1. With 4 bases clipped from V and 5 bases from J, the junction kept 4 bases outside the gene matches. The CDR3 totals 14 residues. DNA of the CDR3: TGTGCCAGCAGTTCGTGGACAGGGCACAATGAGCAGTTCTTC. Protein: CASSSWTGHNEQFF.

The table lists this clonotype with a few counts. CDR3 residues: CASSSRRTDQETQYF. CDR3 in DNA: TGTGCCAGCAGCTCAAGGAGGACAGATCAAGAGACCCAGTACTTC. V gene TRBV7-3 combines with J gene TRBJ2-5; perhaps TRBD1 as D (6 bases). Trimming shortened V by 4 bases and J by 2 bases, and 14 bases separated the two germline ends. In germline, CDR1 is SGHTA, CDR2 FQGTGA. CDR3 length equals 15 residues.

The CDR3 reads CASSLYTGDEQYF. The CDR3 DNA reads TGTGCCAGCAGTTTATATACGGGTGATGAGCAGTACTTC. The chain combines TRBV12-3 or TRBV12-4 with TRBJ2-7; no firm D call. The CDR3 extends over 13 amino acids. Trimming took off 2 bases at V and 7 bases at J, with 12 bases between the two ends.

The DNA for the CDR3 is TGTGCCAGCAGCCCTACTAGGCGGTGGGACATTCAGTACTTC. Translating it yields CASSPTRRWDIQYF. This sequence joins TRBV7-9 and TRBJ2-4; tentative D call: TRBD2 (5 bases). Per the germline V gene, CDR1 is SEHNR and CDR2 is FQNEAQ (reference sequence). V was shortened by 5 bases and J by 8 bases, with 16 bases between the two germline ends. This CDR3 contains 14 residues.

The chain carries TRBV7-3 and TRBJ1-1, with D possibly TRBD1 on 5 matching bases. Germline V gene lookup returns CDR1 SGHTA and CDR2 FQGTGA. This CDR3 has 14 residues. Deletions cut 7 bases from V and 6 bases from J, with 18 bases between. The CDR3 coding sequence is TGTGCCAGCACACTCCATGGGGGGAATGCTGAAGCTTTCTTT. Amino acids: CASTLHGGNAEAFF.

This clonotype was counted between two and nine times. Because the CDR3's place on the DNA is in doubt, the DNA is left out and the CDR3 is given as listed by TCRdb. CDR3 sequence: CASRPLGGNEQFFGPGSYGYTF. The V and J genes are TRBV4-2 and TRBJ1-2; the D segment call TRBD1 is taken from the table without a DNA check. The CDR3 spans 22 amino acids, including both terminal residues. The V gene's germline CDR1 is LGHNA and CDR2 YNFKEQ.

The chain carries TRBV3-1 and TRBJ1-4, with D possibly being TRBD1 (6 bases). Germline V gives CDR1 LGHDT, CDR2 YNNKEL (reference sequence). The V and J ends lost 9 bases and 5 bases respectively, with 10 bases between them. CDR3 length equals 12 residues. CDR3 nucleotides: TGTGCCAGTGGACAGATGAATGAAAAACTGTTTTTT. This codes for CASGQMNEKLFF.

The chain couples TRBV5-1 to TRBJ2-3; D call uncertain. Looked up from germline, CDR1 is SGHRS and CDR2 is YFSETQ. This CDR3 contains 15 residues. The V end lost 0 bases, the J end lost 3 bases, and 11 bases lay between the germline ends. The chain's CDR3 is CASSLASKRTDTQYF. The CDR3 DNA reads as TGCGCCAGCAGCTTGGCCTCAAAGAGAACAGATACGCAGTATTTT.

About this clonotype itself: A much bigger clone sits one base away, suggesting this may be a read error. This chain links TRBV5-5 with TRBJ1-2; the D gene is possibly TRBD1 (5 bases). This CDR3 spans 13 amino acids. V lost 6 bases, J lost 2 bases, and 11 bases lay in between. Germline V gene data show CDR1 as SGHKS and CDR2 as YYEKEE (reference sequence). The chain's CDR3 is CASTWEGNYGYTF. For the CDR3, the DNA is TGTGCCAGCACCTGGGAGGGGAACTATGGCTACACCTTC.

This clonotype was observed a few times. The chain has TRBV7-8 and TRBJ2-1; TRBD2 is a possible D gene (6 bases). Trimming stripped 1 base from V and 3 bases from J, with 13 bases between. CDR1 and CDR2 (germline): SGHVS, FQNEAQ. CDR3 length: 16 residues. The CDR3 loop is CASSLEAGPFYNEQFF. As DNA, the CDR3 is TGTGCCAGCAGCTTAGAGGCGGGGCCCTTCTACAATGAGCAGTTCTTC.

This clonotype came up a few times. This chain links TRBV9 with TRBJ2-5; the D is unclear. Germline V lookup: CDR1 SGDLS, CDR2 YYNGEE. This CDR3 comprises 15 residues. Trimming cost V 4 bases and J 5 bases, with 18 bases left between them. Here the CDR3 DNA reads TGTGCCAGCAGCCCGGAAGAAGAGCGTTGGGAGACCCAGTACTTC. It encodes CASSPEEERWETQYF.

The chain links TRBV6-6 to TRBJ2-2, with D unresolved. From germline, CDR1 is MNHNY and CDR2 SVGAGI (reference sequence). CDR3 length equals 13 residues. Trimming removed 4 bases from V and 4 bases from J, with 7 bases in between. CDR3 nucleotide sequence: TGTGCCAGCAGTTTTTTCGTCACCGGGGAGCTGTTTTTT. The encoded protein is CASSFFVTGELFF.

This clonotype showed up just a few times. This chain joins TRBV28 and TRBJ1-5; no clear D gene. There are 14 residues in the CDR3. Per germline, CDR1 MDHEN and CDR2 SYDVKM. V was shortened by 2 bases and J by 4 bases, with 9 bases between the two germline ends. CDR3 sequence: CASSLEPENQPQHF. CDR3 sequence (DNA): TGTGCCAGCAGTTTAGAGCCAGAGAATCAGCCCCAGCATTTT.

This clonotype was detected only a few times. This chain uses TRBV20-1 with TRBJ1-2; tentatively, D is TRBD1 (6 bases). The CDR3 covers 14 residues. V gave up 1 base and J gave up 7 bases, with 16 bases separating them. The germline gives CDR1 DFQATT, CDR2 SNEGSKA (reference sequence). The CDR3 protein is CSARAQATGSGYTF. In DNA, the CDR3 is TGCAGTGCTAGAGCCCAAGCCACAGGGTCTGGCTACACCTTC.

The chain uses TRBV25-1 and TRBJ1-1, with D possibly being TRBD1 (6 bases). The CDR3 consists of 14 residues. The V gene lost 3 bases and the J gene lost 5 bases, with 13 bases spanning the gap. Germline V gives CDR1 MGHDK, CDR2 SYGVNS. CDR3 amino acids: CASSDRGLGTEAFF. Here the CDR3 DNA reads TGTGCCAGCAGTGATCGGGGGCTCGGTACTGAAGCTTTCTTT. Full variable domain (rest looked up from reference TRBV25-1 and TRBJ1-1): EADIYQTPRYLVIGTGKKITLECSQTMGHDKMYWYQQDPGMELHLIHYSYGVNSTEKGDLSSESTVSRIRTEHFPLTLESARPSHTSQYLCASSDRGLGTEAFFGQGTRLTVV.

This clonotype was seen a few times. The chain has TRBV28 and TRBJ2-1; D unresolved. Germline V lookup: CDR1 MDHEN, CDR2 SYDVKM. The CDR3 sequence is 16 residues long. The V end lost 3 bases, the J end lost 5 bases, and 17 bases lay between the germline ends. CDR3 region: CASSFYTASLNNEQFF. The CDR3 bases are TGTGCCAGCAGTTTCTACACAGCGAGCCTTAACAATGAGCAGTTCTTC.

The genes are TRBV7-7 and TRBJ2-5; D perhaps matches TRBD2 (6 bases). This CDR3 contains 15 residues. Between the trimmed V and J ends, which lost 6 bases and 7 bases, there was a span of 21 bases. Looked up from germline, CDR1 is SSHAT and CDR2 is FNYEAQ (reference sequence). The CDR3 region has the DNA TGTGCCAGCAGTCCGACGACTAGGGCTGGTGCGACCCAGTACTTC. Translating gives CASSPTTRAGATQYF.

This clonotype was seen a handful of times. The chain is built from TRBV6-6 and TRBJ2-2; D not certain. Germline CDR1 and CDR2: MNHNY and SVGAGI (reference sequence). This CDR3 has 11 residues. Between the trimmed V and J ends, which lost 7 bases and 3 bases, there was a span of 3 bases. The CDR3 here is CASIYTGELFF. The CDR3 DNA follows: TGTGCCAGCATATACACCGGGGAGCTGTTTTTT.

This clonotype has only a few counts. The DNA for the CDR3 is TGCAGTGCTAGAGATCTTAGGGAGTGGGATAATTCACCCCTCCACTTT. This codes for CSARDLREWDNSPLHF. The gene calls are TRBV20-1 and TRBJ1-6; D not certain. CDR3 length: 16 amino acids. Trimming stripped 0 bases from V and 5 bases from J, with 14 bases between. Per germline, CDR1 DFQATT and CDR2 SNEGSKA (reference sequence).

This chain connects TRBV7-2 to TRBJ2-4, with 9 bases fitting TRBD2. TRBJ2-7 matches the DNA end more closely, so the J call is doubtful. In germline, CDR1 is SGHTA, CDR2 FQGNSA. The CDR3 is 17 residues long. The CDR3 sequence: CASSLRASGARPYEQYF. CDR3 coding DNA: TGTGCCAGCAGCTTAAGGGCTAGCGGGGCCCGCCCCTACGAGCAGTACTTC.

The CDR3 DNA reads as TGCAGTGCCTCAGAGGGGGGATCTACGTGGGAGCAGTACTTC. Translated: CSASEGGSTWEQYF. The chain recombines TRBV20-1 with TRBJ2-7, with D perhaps TRBD1 or TRBD2 (6 bases each). V was pared by 6 bases and J by 7 bases, with 22 bases between. This CDR3 has 14 residues. Germline loops: CDR1 DFQATT, CDR2 SNEGSKA (reference sequence).

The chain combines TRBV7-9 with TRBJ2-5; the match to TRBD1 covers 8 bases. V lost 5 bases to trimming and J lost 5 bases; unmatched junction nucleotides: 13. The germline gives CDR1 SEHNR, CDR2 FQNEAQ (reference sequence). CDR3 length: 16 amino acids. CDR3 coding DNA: TGTGCCAGCAGCGGGGAAACGGGGACAGGTTGGGAGACCCAGTACTTC. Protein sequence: CASSGETGTGWETQYF.

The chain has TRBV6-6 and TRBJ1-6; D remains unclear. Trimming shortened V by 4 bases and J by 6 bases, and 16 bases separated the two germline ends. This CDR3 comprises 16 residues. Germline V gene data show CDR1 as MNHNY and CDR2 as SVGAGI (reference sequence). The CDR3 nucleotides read TGTGCCAGCAGTTCCCCGCAGGCCGCCTCTAATTCACCCCTCCACTTT. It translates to CASSSPQAASNSPLHF.

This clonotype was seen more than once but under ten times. CDR3 bases: TGTGCCAGCAGTGGGACTAGCCCAATAGGCGAGCAGTACTTC. Residues: CASSGTSPIGEQYF. The chain joins TRBV2 to TRBJ2-7, with 8 bases fitting TRBD2. Germline CDR1 and CDR2: SNHLY and FYNNEI. This CDR3 contains 14 residues. V gave up 4 bases and J gave up 6 bases; unmatched junction bases: 8.